This TCR beta chain was found in a study of blood T cell repertoires in COVID-19. Overall study: Specimens from acute and convalescent COVID-19 originated in the United States, Italy and Spain. In each case, the material was cDNA or gDNA derived from T cells, B-cell-depleted T cells, or PBMCs.

Membership in each cohort depended on participant-reported clinical history. Sequencing was performed with immunoSEQ multiplex PCR; in TCRdb, only in-frame clones are kept and a portion is missing. The sample consists of 250,000 or so clones, 88% of them appearing once. In regard to this clone: A read error may account for a junction end that differs from germline.

The CDR3 spans 11 residues. Germline CDR1 reads GTSNPN; CDR2 reads SVGIG (reference sequence). Material for sequencing was PBMCs or T cells enriched from blood (not recorded which). This chain uses TRBV30 with TRBJ2-7; D not resolved. The source of this sequence is a woman aged 40 to 49 with acute COVID-19. This chain's CDR3 is CAWSKDSKPNF. For the CDR3, the DNA is TGTGCCTGGTCGAAAGACTCCAAACCGAACTTC.